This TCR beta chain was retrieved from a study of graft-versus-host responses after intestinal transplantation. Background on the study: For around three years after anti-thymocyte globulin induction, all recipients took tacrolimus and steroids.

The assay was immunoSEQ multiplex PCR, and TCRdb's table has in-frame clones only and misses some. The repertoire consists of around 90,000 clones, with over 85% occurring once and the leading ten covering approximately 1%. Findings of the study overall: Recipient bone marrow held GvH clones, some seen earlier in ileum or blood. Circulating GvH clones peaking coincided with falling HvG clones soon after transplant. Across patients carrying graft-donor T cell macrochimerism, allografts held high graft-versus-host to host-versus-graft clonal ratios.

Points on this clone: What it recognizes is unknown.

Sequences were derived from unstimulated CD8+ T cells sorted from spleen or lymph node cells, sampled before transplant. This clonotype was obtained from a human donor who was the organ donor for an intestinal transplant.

CDR3 region: CASSAGGPLEQYF. The CDR3 region has the DNA TGCGCCAGCAGCGCCGGGGGGCCTTTGGAGCAGTACTTC. This chain connects TRBV5-1 to TRBJ2-7, with a weak D call TRBD2 (7 bases). V lost 4 bases to trimming and J lost 7 bases, with 15 bases between them. Germline V gives CDR1 SGHRS, CDR2 YFSETQ. The CDR3 loop spans 13 amino acids.